The 12 T cell receptor beta chains below all came from one sample that was sequenced in a study of cytomegalovirus exposure and HLA in healthy donors. A multiplex PCR was run with 60 Vbeta primers and 13 Jbeta primers. The assay was immunoSEQ multiplex PCR, and TCRdb's table has in-frame clones only and misses some. The sample has approximately 160,000 clones, around 80% seen once; the top ten hold 0.7% to 0.85%. Sequences were obtained from PBMCs. These receptor sequences come from a female donor in good health and CMV-seronegative.

J is TRBJ2-2 and V is TRBV7-6; D remains unclear. Germline lookup yields CDR1 SGHVS and CDR2 FNYEAQ. V gave up 2 bases and J gave up 7 bases, with 5 bases separating them. The CDR3 is made up of 12 amino acids. The CDR3 nucleotides are TGTGCCAGCAGCTTATATCTCGGGGAGCTGTTTTTT. It encodes CASSLYLGELFF.

The V gene is TRBV5-6, the J gene TRBJ1-5; D perhaps matches TRBD1 (5 bases). Germline CDR1 is SGHDT and CDR2 is YYEEEE. The CDR3 has 15 amino acids. V was cut by 0 bases and J by 6 bases, with 13 bases left in between. The CDR3 here is CASSLAGMGGQPQHF. CDR3 coding DNA: TGTGCCAGCAGCTTGGCCGGGATGGGGGGTCAGCCCCAGCATTTT. The complete variable domain, with remaining parts taken from reference TRBV5-6 and TRBJ1-5, reads DAGVTQSPTHLIKTRGQQVTLRCSPKSGHDTVSWYQQALGQGPQFIFQYYEEEERQRGNFPDRFSGHQFPNYSSELNVNALLLGDSALYLCASSLAGMGGQPQHFGDGTRLSIL.

The J gene is TRBJ1-6, the V gene TRBV19; TRBD1 aligns across 9 bases. Per germline, CDR1 LNHDA and CDR2 SQIVND (reference sequence). J gave up 7 bases and V 4 bases, and 14 bases lay outside the gene matches. The CDR3 runs 18 residues. CDR3 bases: TGTGCCAGTAGTAACCAAGGGTTCTCCGGGACAGGGAATTCACCCCTCCACTTT. Translated, it gives CASSNQGFSGTGNSPLHF. Looking up the rest from reference TRBV19 and TRBJ1-6 gives the full variable domain: DGGITQSPKYLFRKEGQNVTLSCEQNLNHDAMYWYRQDPGQGLRLIYYSQIVNDFQKGDIAEGYSVSREKKESFPLTVTSAQKNPTAFYLCASSNQGFSGTGNSPLHFGNGTRLTVT.

The chain combines TRBV29-1 with TRBJ1-4; TRBD1 aligns across 8 bases. V lost 1 base, J lost 7 bases, and 5 bases stayed unmatched. Looked up from germline, CDR1 is SQVTM and CDR2 is ANQGSEA. The CDR3 has 14 amino acids. CDR3 coding DNA: TGCAGCGTTGAAGGGGCAGGGGGCGGTGAAAAACTGTTTTTT. This translates into CSVEGAGGGEKLFF.

The chain joins TRBV27 to TRBJ1-1; D not resolved. Germline V CDR1 and CDR2: MNHEY, SMNVEV (reference sequence). This CDR3 is built from 14 residues. Trimming removed 5 bases at V and 5 bases at J, with 15 bases between. CDR3 sequence: CASSNAGMGTEAFF. CDR3 coding DNA: TGTGCCAGCAGTAACGCCGGGATGGGAACTGAAGCTTTCTTT.

V and J are TRBV7-9 and TRBJ2-4; possibly TRBD2 for D (6 bases). The germline V gene encodes CDR1 SEHNR and CDR2 FQNEAQ (reference sequence). The CDR3 has 14 amino acids. The V gene lost 6 bases and the J gene lost 0 bases, with 9 bases spanning the gap. For the CDR3, the DNA is TGTGCCAGCAGTCCGGGGGTAGCCAAAAACATTCAGTACTTC. Its translation: CASSPGVAKNIQYF.

This clone was recorded a few times. The chain links TRBV2 to TRBJ2-6; D not resolved. V was pared by 7 bases and J by 0 bases, with 4 bases between. CDR1 and CDR2 from the germline V gene are SNHLY and FYNNEI. This CDR3 is built from 13 residues. The CDR3: CASTRSGANVLTF. DNA for the CDR3: TGTGCCAGCACTCGCTCTGGGGCCAACGTCCTGACTTTC.

The genes are TRBV28 and TRBJ2-1; 9 bases are shared with TRBD1. J lost 1 base, V lost 6 bases, and 10 bases had no gene match. In germline, CDR1 is MDHEN, CDR2 SYDVKM. This CDR3 comprises 17 residues. The CDR3 DNA follows: TGTGCCAGCAGACGACAGGGACAGGGCGCTTCCTACAATGAGCAGTTCTTC. It translates to CASRRQGQGASYNEQFF. The complete variable domain, with remaining parts taken from reference TRBV28 and TRBJ2-1, reads DVKVTQSSRYLVKRTGEKVFLECVQDMDHENMFWYRQDPGLGLRLIYFSYDVKMKEKGDIPEGYSVSREKKERFSLILESASTNQTSMYLCASRRQGQGASYNEQFFGPGTRLTVL.

The chain combines TRBV7-3 with TRBJ1-1, with D maybe TRBD1 (6 bases). The length of the CDR3 is 13 residues. With 5 bases removed from V and 2 bases from J, the gap between germline ends came to 9 bases. Germline CDR1 is SGHTA and CDR2 is FQGTGA. Here the CDR3 DNA reads TGTGCCAGCAGCGCACAGGGTAACACTGAAGCTTTCTTT. It encodes CASSAQGNTEAFF.

In DNA form, the CDR3 reads TGTGCCAGCAGATTTACAGGGGGCACAGATACGCAGTATTTT. Translation gives CASRFTGGTDTQYF. This chain joins TRBV6-5 and TRBJ2-3, with TRBD1 matching over 7 bases. The germline V gene has CDR1 MNHEY and CDR2 SVGAGI. V was clipped by 6 bases and J by 1 base; unmatched bases: 4. This CDR3 has 14 amino acids.

V usage is TRBV11-2 and J usage is TRBJ2-2; the D is unclear. The CDR3 is made up of 15 amino acids. Germline V gene sequence: CDR1 SGHAT, CDR2 FQNNGV. With 5 bases removed from V and 1 base from J, the gap between germline ends came to 11 bases. The CDR3 DNA is TGTGCCAGCAGCCCCCGGGTAGAGAACACCGGGGAGCTGTTTTTT. Protein product: CASSPRVENTGELFF.

This clone was seen a single time. The chain couples TRBV30 to TRBJ1-4; D is possibly TRBD1 (5 bases). The CDR3 is made up of 15 amino acids. Trimming left V 4 bases short and J 8 bases short, with 20 bases between. CDR1 GTSNPN and CDR2 SVGIG come from the germline V gene (reference sequence). Here the CDR3 reads CAWNIHGGGSEKLFF. CDR3 nucleotides: TGTGCCTGGAATATTCATGGGGGGGGTAGCGAAAAACTGTTTTTT.